The 27 T cell receptor beta chains below all came from one sample that was sequenced in a study of blood T cells in healthy people across ages. Using a J-beta primer mix together with a sample-barcoded 5' primer, a second PCR was run for roughly 7 to 11 cycles. In TCRdb, the 5' RACE reads were re-called with MiXCR into one record per CDR3 protein. The repertoire consists of over 1.5 million distinct CDR3 sequences, with less than 50% occurring once and the leading ten covering 2% to 2.5%. Sequencing used blood. All receptors derive from a woman in her thirties or forties in good health.

The chain joins TRBV10-2 to TRBJ2-1; 7 nucleotides line up with TRBD1. With V trimmed by 2 bases and J by 8 bases, 6 bases remained unmatched. The CDR3 spans 14 residues. The germline gives CDR1 WSHSY, CDR2 SAAADI. In DNA form, the CDR3 reads TGCGCCAGCAGTGAGGACAGGGCCCTCTATGAGCAGTTCTTC. Translating it yields CASSEDRALYEQFF.

In its sample, this clonotype was seen a few times. The chain recombines TRBV4-2 with TRBJ2-3, with D possibly being TRBD1 or TRBD2 (5 bases each). Germline-derived CDR1 and CDR2 are LGHNA and YNFKEQ. Trimming took off 0 bases at V and 2 bases at J, with 9 bases between the two ends. The CDR3 is 15 residues long. CDR3 in DNA: TGTGCCAGCAGCCAAGAAATGGGGACCACAGATACGCAGTATTTT. Its translation: CASSQEMGTTDTQYF.

Remarks on this clonotype: The junction departs from germline at one end; a sequencing error may be responsible. The chain links TRBV24-1 to TRBJ2-4, with 7 bases identical to TRBD1. Germline V lookup: CDR1 KGHDR, CDR2 SFDVKD. The CDR3 runs 13 residues. CDR3 protein: CATSDPGQYVQYF. CDR3 DNA sequence: TGTGCCACCAGTGATCCGGGACAGTACGTTCAGTACTTT.

This clonotype has a handful of counts. This chain links TRBV24-1 with TRBJ2-7; 8 bases agree with TRBD2. CDR3 length: 13 amino acids. CDR1 is KGHDR, CDR2 SFDVKD, per germline. V lost 7 bases to trimming and J lost 2 bases; unmatched junction nucleotides: 3. The CDR3 DNA sequence: TGTGCCACCAGCCGAGCGGGAGCCTACGAGCAGTACTTC. It translates to CATSRAGAYEQYF.

This clonotype has just a few counts. The genes are TRBV28 and TRBJ2-7; maybe TRBD2 (5 bases). Germline values: CDR1 MDHEN, CDR2 SYDVKM. Trimming took off 5 bases at V and 4 bases at J, with 18 bases between the two ends. CDR3 length: 15 amino acids. Here the CDR3 reads CASSLTRTGMYEQYF. The CDR3 coding sequence is TGTGCCAGCAGTCTTACCCGGACGGGGATGTACGAGCAGTACTTC.

The genes are TRBV10-3 and TRBJ2-7; tentatively, D is TRBD1 (6 bases). V was pared by 6 bases and J by 3 bases, with 9 bases between. CDR3 length equals 12 residues. Germline-derived CDR1 and CDR2 are ENHRY and SYGVKD. This CDR3 reads CAIRGTNYEQYF. The CDR3 bases are TGTGCCATCAGAGGGACAAACTACGAGCAGTACTTC.

V gene TRBV5-6 combines with J gene TRBJ2-6; D gene ambiguous. The germline V gene has CDR1 SGHDT and CDR2 YYEEEE. CDR3 length equals 14 residues. The V end lost 3 bases, the J end lost 2 bases, and 6 bases lay between the germline ends. CDR3 residues: CASSYPPGANVLTF. Here the CDR3 DNA reads TGTGCCAGCAGCTATCCCCCTGGGGCCAACGTCCTGACTTTC.

The V and J genes are TRBV27 and TRBJ1-1, with D tentatively TRBD1 (5 bases). V was shortened by 7 bases and J by 13 bases, with 22 bases between the two germline ends. The CDR3 has 13 residues. The germline CDR1 and CDR2 sequences are MNHEY and SMNVEV (reference sequence). CDR3: CASKLRGAEADFF. The DNA for the CDR3 is TGTGCCAGCAAACTTAGGGGAGCTGAAGCCGATTTCTTT.

This chain connects TRBV15 to TRBJ1-1; possibly TRBD1 for D (5 bases). This CDR3 has 17 amino acids. Looked up from germline, CDR1 is LNHNV and CDR2 is YYDKDF (reference sequence). V was shortened by 0 bases and J by 0 bases, with 14 bases between the two germline ends. DNA of the CDR3: TGTGCCACCAGCAGAGATTTGGCAGGGTCAGTGAACACTGAAGCTTTCTTT. It codes for CATSRDLAGSVNTEAFF.

The sample holds a few counts of this clonotype. The genes are TRBV7-9 and TRBJ2-7; 7 nucleotides agree with TRBD2. The CDR3 length is 17 residues. Trimming at V came to 5 bases and at J to 5 bases, leaving 18 bases not matched to a gene. The germline V gene encodes CDR1 SEHNR and CDR2 FQNEAQ (reference sequence). This CDR3 reads CASSPGGRASVKHEQYF. As DNA, the CDR3 is TGTGCCAGCAGCCCGGGGGGTCGGGCATCAGTGAAACACGAGCAGTACTTC.

This clonotype was detected only a few times. J is TRBJ2-5 and V is TRBV5-1; D unresolved. V was trimmed by 2 bases and J by 1 base, leaving 12 bases between them. From germline, CDR1 is SGHRS and CDR2 YFSETQ. CDR3 length: 15 amino acids. For the CDR3, the DNA is TGCGCCAGCAGCTTAAGCCCCGCCGTCCAAGAGACCCAGTACTTC. Translation gives CASSLSPAVQETQYF.

The chain links TRBV27 to TRBJ2-3, with D possibly being TRBD1 (6 bases). There are 16 residues in the CDR3. In germline, CDR1 is MNHEY, CDR2 SMNVEV (reference sequence). Trimming cost V 2 bases and J 1 base, with 13 bases left between them. The CDR3 bases are TGTGCCAGCAGTTTAGAGCTGGGGGCCCGCACAGATACGCAGTATTTT. Protein sequence: CASSLELGARTDTQYF.

The chain employs TRBV5-1 and TRBJ2-1; D gene unclear. The CDR3 is made up of 12 amino acids. V was pared by 3 bases and J by 8 bases, with 9 bases between. CDR1 and CDR2 (germline): SGHRS, YFSETQ. The CDR3 spells CASSSSVDEQFF. The CDR3 DNA reads as TGCGCCAGCAGCTCCAGTGTCGATGAGCAGTTCTTC.

This clonotype turned up a few times. The rearrangement links TRBV28 to TRBJ2-7; 11 positions agree with TRBD1. V was pared by 7 bases and J by 4 bases, with 12 bases of the junction left unmatched. The CDR3 consists of 16 residues. Germline V CDR1 and CDR2: MDHEN, SYDVKM. The DNA of the CDR3 is TGTGCCAGCACAGGACAGGGGGCCGGAAAGGGGTACGAGCAGTACTTC. Encoded protein: CASTGQGAGKGYEQYF.

As for this clonotype: One end of the junction is discordant with germline, which a read error may explain. The gene calls are TRBV15 and TRBJ2-5; D not resolved. CDR1 LNHNV and CDR2 YYDKDF come from the germline V gene (reference sequence). The CDR3 has 19 amino acids. The CDR3 nucleotides are TGTGCCCCCAGCAGAGGCTTCGGGCCCCCATGGTCCGTCCAAGAGACCCAGTACTTC. It encodes CAPSRGFGPPWSVQETQYF.

J is TRBJ2-7 and V is TRBV20-1; 15 bases match TRBD2. The last part of the DNA fits TRBJ2-5 better; the J call may be wrong. Germline V gene lookup returns CDR1 DFQATT and CDR2 SNEGSKA (reference sequence). The CDR3 loop spans 18 amino acids. DNA of the CDR3: TGCAGTGCTAGGGCCGGACTAGCGGGGGGGAAGGGGAAAGAGACCCAGTACTTC. Translated, it gives CSARAGLAGGKGKETQYF.

This clonotype was seen more than once but under ten times. The chain uses TRBV2 and TRBJ2-3, with no clear D. Germline lookup yields CDR1 SNHLY and CDR2 FYNNEI. The CDR3 totals 13 residues. Trimming took 4 bases from V and 4 from J, leaving 9 bases between them. The DNA of the CDR3 is TGTGCCAGCAGTGTTAACAGAGCAGATACGCAGTATTTT. Its translation: CASSVNRADTQYF.

This clonotype was seen a handful of times. The V call is TRBV6-1, the J call TRBJ2-1, with 9 bases matching TRBD2. Germline lookup yields CDR1 MNHNS and CDR2 SASEGT. The CDR3 consists of 17 residues. J gave up 2 bases and V 6 bases, and 11 bases lay outside the gene matches. The CDR3 is CASSPTLERGAYNEQFF. The CDR3 nucleotides read TGTGCCAGCAGCCCCACCTTGGAGCGGGGGGCCTACAATGAGCAGTTCTTC.

Notes on this clonotype: Sequence at one end of the junction differs from germline and may be a read error. V and J are TRBV6-5 and TRBJ2-1; a weak D match, TRBD2 (6 bases). The CDR3 loop spans 13 amino acids. Germline loops: CDR1 MNHEY, CDR2 SVGAGI. CDR3 DNA: TGTGCCAGCAGGGGACTTTCCTACAAGGAGCAGTTCTTC. This gives the protein CASRGLSYKEQFF.

The V call is TRBV6-5, the J call TRBJ2-6; weak D call: TRBD1 (5 bases). CDR3 length equals 15 residues. V lost 6 bases and J lost 2, with 11 bases in between. Germline V gene data show CDR1 as MNHEY and CDR2 as SVGAGI. The CDR3 DNA reads TGTGCCAGCAGGATACAGGCGGCTGGGGCCAACGTCCTGACTTTC. It translates to CASRIQAAGANVLTF.

The chain joins TRBV4-3 to TRBJ1-1; 9 bases match TRBD1. CDR1 is LGHNA and CDR2 is YSLEER in the germline V gene. V dropped 4 bases and J dropped 4; count of bases not matched to a gene: 13. CDR3 size: 17 residues. DNA for the CDR3: TGCGCCAGCAGCCGCTCACTAGCGGGACAGGGAGCCACTGAAGCTTTCTTT. This sequence encodes CASSRSLAGQGATEAFF.

The V call is TRBV7-3, the J call TRBJ2-5; a weak D match, TRBD1 (6 bases). The CDR3 extends over 16 amino acids. Trimming left V 1 base short and J 5 bases short, with 17 bases between. CDR1 and CDR2 from the germline V gene are SGHTA and FQGTGA. The CDR3, as DNA: TGTGCCAGCAGCTTAAAGGGCAGGGGATATTATGAGACCCAGTACTTC. Its translation is CASSLKGRGYYETQYF.

The chain recombines TRBV10-3 with TRBJ1-5; TRBD1 matches at 8 bases. The CDR3 extends over 14 amino acids. The V segment lost 6 bases and the J segment 4 bases; nucleotides outside the gene matches: 5. The germline V gene encodes CDR1 ENHRY and CDR2 SYGVKD. CDR3 amino acids: CAISGTGENQPQHF. In nucleotides, the CDR3 is TGTGCCATCAGCGGGACAGGAGAGAATCAGCCCCAGCATTTT.

The V call is TRBV20-1, the J call TRBJ1-3; no definite D call. The CDR3 is 12 residues long. Trimming pared 5 bases from V and 2 bases from J, leaving 7 bases between. Germline V gives CDR1 DFQATT, CDR2 SNEGSKA (reference sequence). This CDR3 is CSAYDTGNTIYF. In nucleotides, the CDR3 is TGCAGTGCTTATGACACTGGAAACACCATATATTTT.

The chain couples TRBV20-1 to TRBJ1-2; D gene uncertain. This CDR3 is 14 amino acids long. With 3 bases removed from V and 4 bases from J, the gap between germline ends came to 15 bases. Germline CDR1 DFQATT, CDR2 SNEGSKA (reference sequence). The CDR3 protein is CSARLGDLSYGYTF. In DNA form, the CDR3 reads TGCAGTGCTAGGCTTGGGGATCTAAGCTATGGCTACACCTTC.

This clonotype showed up just a few times. The rearrangement links TRBV11-2 to TRBJ2-4; no definite D call. CDR3 size: 17 residues. The V and J ends lost 5 bases and 1 base respectively, with 18 bases between them. From germline, CDR1 is SGHAT and CDR2 FQNNGV. The CDR3 nucleotides read TGTGCCAGCAGCCGTCCCGGGCTAAGCAGTGCCAAAAACATTCAGTACTTC. Its translation is CASSRPGLSSAKNIQYF.

The V gene is TRBV27, the J gene TRBJ2-3, with D uncertain. CDR1 MNHEY and CDR2 SMNVEV come from the germline V gene (reference sequence). This CDR3 spans 14 amino acids. The germline V and J ends were trimmed by 3 bases and 2 bases, with 9 bases remaining between them. The CDR3 region has the DNA TGTGCCAGCAGTTTGAGGCCGTTCACAGATACGCAGTATTTT. It is translated as CASSLRPFTDTQYF.